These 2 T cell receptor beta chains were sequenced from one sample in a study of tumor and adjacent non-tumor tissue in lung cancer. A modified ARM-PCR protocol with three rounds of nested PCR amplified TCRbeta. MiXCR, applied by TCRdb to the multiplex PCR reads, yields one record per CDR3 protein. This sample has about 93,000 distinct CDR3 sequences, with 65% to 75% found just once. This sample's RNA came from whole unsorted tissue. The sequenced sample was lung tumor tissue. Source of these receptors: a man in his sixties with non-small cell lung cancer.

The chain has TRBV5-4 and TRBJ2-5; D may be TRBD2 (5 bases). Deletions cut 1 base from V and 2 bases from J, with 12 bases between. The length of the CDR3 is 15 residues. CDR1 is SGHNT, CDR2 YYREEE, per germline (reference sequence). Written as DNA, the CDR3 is TGTGCCAGCAGCTTGATGGGTTCGGGGCAAGAGACCCAGTACTTC. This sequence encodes CASSLMGSGQETQYF.

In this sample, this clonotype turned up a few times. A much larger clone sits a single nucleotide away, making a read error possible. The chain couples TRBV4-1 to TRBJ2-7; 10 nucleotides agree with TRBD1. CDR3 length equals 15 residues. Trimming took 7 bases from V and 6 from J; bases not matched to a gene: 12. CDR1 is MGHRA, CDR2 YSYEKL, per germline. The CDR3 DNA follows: TGCGCCAGCAACCGACCGGGACAGGGGTTCGTCGAGCAGTACTTC. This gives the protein CASNRPGQGFVEQYF.